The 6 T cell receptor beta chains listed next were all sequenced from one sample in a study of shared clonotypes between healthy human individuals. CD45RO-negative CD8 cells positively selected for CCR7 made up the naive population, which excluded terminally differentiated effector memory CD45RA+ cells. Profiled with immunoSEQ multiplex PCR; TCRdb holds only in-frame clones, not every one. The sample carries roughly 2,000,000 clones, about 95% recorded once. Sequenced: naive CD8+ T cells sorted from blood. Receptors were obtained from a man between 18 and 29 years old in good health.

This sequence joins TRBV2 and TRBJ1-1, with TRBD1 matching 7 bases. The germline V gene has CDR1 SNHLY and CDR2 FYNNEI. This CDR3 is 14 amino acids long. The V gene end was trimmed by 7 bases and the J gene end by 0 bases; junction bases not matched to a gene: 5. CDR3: CASTTGQMNTEAFF. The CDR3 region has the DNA TGTGCCAGCACGACGGGACAGATGAACACTGAAGCTTTCTTT.

CDR3: CASSQDPLAGGNDSTDTQYF. The CDR3 DNA is TGTGCCAGCAGCCAAGATCCCCTAGCGGGGGGTAATGATAGCACAGATACGCAGTATTTT. The chain has TRBV14 and TRBJ2-3; TRBD2 aligns across 11 bases. The J segment lost 0 bases and the V segment lost 0 bases, leaving 11 bases of the junction unmatched. Per the germline V gene, CDR1 is SGHDN and CDR2 is FVKESK. CDR3 length equals 20 residues. The whole variable domain, filled in from reference TRBV14 and TRBJ2-3, reads EAGVTQFPSHSVIEKGQTVTLRCDPISGHDNLYWYRRVMGKEIKFLLHFVKESKQDESGMPNNRFLAERTGGTYSTLKVQPAELEDSGVYFCASSQDPLAGGNDSTDTQYFGPGTRLTVL.

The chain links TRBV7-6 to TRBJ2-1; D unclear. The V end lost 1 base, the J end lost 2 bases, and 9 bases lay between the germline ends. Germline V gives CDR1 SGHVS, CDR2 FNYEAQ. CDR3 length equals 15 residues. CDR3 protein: CASSLGELPYNEQFF. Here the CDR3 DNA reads TGTGCCAGCAGCTTAGGTGAGCTGCCCTACAATGAGCAGTTCTTC.

The CDR3 coding sequence is TGTGCCAGCAGGGGGTCCTACGAGCAGTACTTC. This gives the protein CASRGSYEQYF. This chain uses TRBV28 with TRBJ2-7; the D is unclear. The V gene's germline CDR1 is MDHEN and CDR2 SYDVKM. V gave up 6 bases and J gave up 1 base, with 4 bases separating them. This CDR3 region has 11 residues.

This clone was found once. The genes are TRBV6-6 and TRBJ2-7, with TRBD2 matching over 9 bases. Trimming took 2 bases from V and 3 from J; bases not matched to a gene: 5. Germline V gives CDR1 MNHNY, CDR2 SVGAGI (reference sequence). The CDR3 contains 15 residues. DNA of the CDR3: TGTGCCAGCAGTTACAGTCTAGCGGGGCACTACGAGCAGTACTTC. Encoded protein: CASSYSLAGHYEQYF.

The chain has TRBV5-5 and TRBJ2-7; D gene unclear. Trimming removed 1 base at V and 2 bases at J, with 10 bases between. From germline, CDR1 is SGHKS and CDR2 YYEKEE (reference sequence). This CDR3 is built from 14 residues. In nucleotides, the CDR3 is TGTGCCAGCAGCTTGCTGGACCGAACCTACGAGCAGTACTTC. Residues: CASSLLDRTYEQYF.